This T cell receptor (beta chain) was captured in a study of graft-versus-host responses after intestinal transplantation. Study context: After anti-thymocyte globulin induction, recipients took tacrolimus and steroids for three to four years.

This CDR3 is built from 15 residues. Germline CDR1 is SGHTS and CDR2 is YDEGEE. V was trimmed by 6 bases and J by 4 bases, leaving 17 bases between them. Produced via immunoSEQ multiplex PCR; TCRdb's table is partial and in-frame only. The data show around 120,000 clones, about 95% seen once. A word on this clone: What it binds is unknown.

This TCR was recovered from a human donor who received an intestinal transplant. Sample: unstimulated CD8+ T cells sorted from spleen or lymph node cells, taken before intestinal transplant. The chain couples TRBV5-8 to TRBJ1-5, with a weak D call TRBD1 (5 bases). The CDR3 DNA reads TGTGCCAGCACCCCGCAAATCTCAGGGAATCAGCCCCAGCATTTT. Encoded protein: CASTPQISGNQPQHF.